The 28 T cell receptor beta chains reported below all come from one sample, sequenced in a study of radiation and T cells in renal cell carcinoma. Regarding time point: baseline pretreatment blood. Stated treatment: 15 Gy SBRT to primary tumor, nephrectomy 4 weeks later. The data were produced by immunoSEQ multiplex PCR, yet TCRdb's version contains in-frame clones alone and is incomplete. The data show more than 140,000 clones, with 83% seen just once and under 25% held by the top ten. The sample consisted of blood, taken from a patient whose treatment included radiotherapy and nephrectomy. The receptor source for this set is a woman in her fifties or sixties with renal cell carcinoma.

The chain recombines TRBV18 with TRBJ2-7, with D tentatively TRBD1 (6 bases). The CDR3 spans 14 residues. CDR1 KGHSH and CDR2 LQKENI come from the germline V gene. V shed 5 bases and J shed 7 bases, with 18 bases lying between them. The CDR3 region is CASSLGDTEFEQYF. As DNA, the CDR3 is TGTGCCAGCTCATTAGGGGACACCGAATTTGAGCAGTACTTC. Full variable domain (remainder filled in from reference TRBV18 and TRBJ2-7): NAGVMQNPRHLVRRRGQEARLRCSPMKGHSHVYWYRQLPEEGLKFMVYLQKENIIDESGMPKERFSAEFPKEGPSILRIQQVVRGDSAAYFCASSLGDTEFEQYFGPGTRLTVT.

V and J are TRBV6-6 and TRBJ2-2, with 9 bases matching TRBD1. The CDR3 length is 15 residues. V lost 5 bases, J lost 1 base, and 2 bases stayed unmatched. Germline values: CDR1 MNHNY, CDR2 SVGAGI (reference sequence). The chain's CDR3 is CASSTGQGNTGELFF. The CDR3 region has the DNA TGTGCCAGCAGTACGGGACAGGGGAACACCGGGGAGCTGTTTTTT.

The chain employs TRBV4-1 and TRBJ2-1, with D hard to call. This CDR3 comprises 12 residues. Germline-derived CDR1 and CDR2 are MGHRA and YSYEKL. The germline V and J ends were trimmed by 3 bases and 5 bases, with 5 bases remaining between them. In DNA form, the CDR3 reads TGCGCCAGCAGCCAGCTAGACAATGAGCAGTTCTTC. It codes for CASSQLDNEQFF.

The chain employs TRBV10-3 and TRBJ2-5; D is uncertain. Germline V gene sequence: CDR1 ENHRY, CDR2 SYGVKD. The CDR3 extends over 13 amino acids. Trimming took off 7 bases at V and 0 bases at J, with 9 bases between the two ends. CDR3 sequence: CAIMDAYQETQYF. The CDR3 nucleotides are TGTGCCATCATGGACGCGTACCAAGAGACCCAGTACTTC.

The chain uses TRBV7-2 and TRBJ1-3; tentative D call: TRBD1 (5 bases). This CDR3 comprises 14 residues. V was clipped by 0 bases and J by 3 bases, with 6 bases between them. CDR1 is SGHTA and CDR2 is FQGNSA in the germline V gene. The CDR3 coding sequence is TGTGCCAGCAGCTTAGCGGGGGATGGAAACACCATATATTTT. Protein: CASSLAGDGNTIYF. Combining the CDR3 with reference TRBV7-2 and TRBJ1-3 gives the whole variable domain GAGVSQSPSNKVTEKGKDVELRCDPISGHTALYWYRQSLGQGLEFLIYFQGNSAPDKSGLPSDRFSAERTGGSVSTLTIQRTQQEDSAVYLCASSLAGDGNTIYFGEGSWLTVV.

This clone has only a few counts. The chain employs TRBV6-4 and TRBJ1-1; D unresolved. Germline CDR1 reads MRHNA; CDR2 reads SNTAGT. Trimming removed 6 bases from V and 10 bases from J, with 3 bases in between. The CDR3 runs to 8 residues. The CDR3 nucleotides are TGTGCCAGCAGAGCAGCTTTCTTT. Translating gives CASRAAFF.

The chain joins TRBV29-1 to TRBJ2-3; 7 bases match TRBD1. V was pared by 2 bases and J by 4 bases, with 9 bases of the junction left unmatched. CDR1 and CDR2 from the germline V gene are SQVTM and ANQGSEA. The CDR3 contains 15 residues. CDR3 sequence reads: CSVEWRQGLADTQYF. CDR3 sequence (DNA): TGCAGCGTTGAATGGCGACAGGGCCTAGCAGATACGCAGTATTTT.

The V call is TRBV7-9, the J call TRBJ1-2; D possibly corresponds to TRBD1 (5 bases). The V and J ends lost 1 base and 8 bases respectively, with 11 bases between them. In germline, CDR1 is SEHNR, CDR2 FQNEAQ (reference sequence). The CDR3 consists of 13 residues. The DNA of the CDR3 is TGTGCCAGCAGCTTAGACACAGGAGACGGCTACACCTTC. Protein sequence: CASSLDTGDGYTF.

The chain combines TRBV7-6 with TRBJ1-5; D gene uncertain. Trimming took 4 bases from V and 7 from J, leaving 11 bases between them. The CDR3 spans 13 residues. Germline V gene data show CDR1 as SGHVS and CDR2 as FNYEAQ. The CDR3, as DNA: TGTGCCAGCAGCTCAGCGCCAGAACAGCCCCAGCATTTT. It yields the protein CASSSAPEQPQHF.

The chain has TRBV9 and TRBJ2-2; 7 bases are a match to TRBD1. With V trimmed by 2 bases and J by 1 base, 2 bases remained unmatched. The CDR3 covers 15 residues. Germline V gene data show CDR1 as SGDLS and CDR2 as YYNGEE. The CDR3 spells CASSVRTGNTGELFF. Here the CDR3 DNA reads TGTGCCAGCAGCGTCAGGACAGGGAACACCGGGGAGCTGTTTTTT.

This clone was counted once. The chain joins TRBV5-1 to TRBJ2-7, with D possibly being TRBD2 (7 bases). V shed 0 bases and J shed 7 bases, with 14 bases lying between them. The germline V gene has CDR1 SGHRS and CDR2 YFSETQ. This CDR3 contains 14 residues. The CDR3 reads CASSLEQGRGEQYF. CDR3 DNA sequence: TGCGCCAGCAGCTTGGAGCAGGGGCGGGGGGAGCAGTACTTC. The variable domain in full, completed from reference TRBV5-1 and TRBJ2-7, reads KAGVTQTPRYLIKTRGQQVTLSCSPISGHRSVSWYQQTPGQGLQFLFEYFSETQRNKGNFPGRFSGRQFSNSRSEMNVSTLELGDSALYLCASSLEQGRGEQYFGPGTRLTVT.

The rearrangement joins TRBV5-1 to TRBJ2-5; D unclear. The V end was cut by 3 bases, the J end by 2 bases, with 14 bases between. This CDR3 region has 15 residues. Germline V gene lookup returns CDR1 SGHRS and CDR2 YFSETQ. This CDR3 is CASSSARLIQETQYF. The CDR3 DNA is TGCGCCAGCAGCTCGGCTAGACTCATACAAGAGACCCAGTACTTC.

The rearrangement uses TRBV18 and TRBJ2-3, with a tentative D call TRBD2 (6 bases). CDR1 is KGHSH and CDR2 is LQKENI in the germline V gene. V was trimmed by 1 base and J by 9 bases, leaving 14 bases between them. This CDR3 is built from 14 residues. CDR3 sequence (DNA): TGTGCCAGCTCACCACAAGTAGGGACTCCGACGCAGTATTTT. It specifies CASSPQVGTPTQYF.

The chain has TRBV2 and TRBJ2-7; 7 bases agree with TRBD1. The germline CDR1 and CDR2 sequences are SNHLY and FYNNEI. V lost 6 bases, J lost 2 bases, and 4 bases stayed unmatched. The CDR3 sequence is 13 residues long. In nucleotides, the CDR3 is TGTGCCAGCAGCCCAGACAGGGCCTACGAGCAGTACTTC. It specifies CASSPDRAYEQYF.

The chain employs TRBV6-5 and TRBJ1-2; no reliable D call. CDR3 length: 12 residues. CDR1 is MNHEY and CDR2 is SVGAGI in the germline V gene. With 10 bases removed from V and 2 bases from J, the gap between germline ends came to 11 bases. In nucleotides, the CDR3 is TGTGCCATCTTCGACCTAAACTATGGCTACACCTTC. Amino acid sequence: CAIFDLNYGYTF.

The chain joins TRBV28 to TRBJ1-5; D uncertain. V lost 8 bases and J lost 7, with 15 bases in between. This CDR3 has 13 residues. The germline CDR1 and CDR2 sequences are MDHEN and SYDVKM. The CDR3 DNA is TGTGCCAGCCGATGGGAGATGGGGCAGCCCCAGCATTTT. Its translation: CASRWEMGQPQHF. Variable domain in full (rest from reference TRBV28 and TRBJ1-5): DVKVTQSSRYLVKRTGEKVFLECVQDMDHENMFWYRQDPGLGLRLIYFSYDVKMKEKGDIPEGYSVSREKKERFSLILESASTNQTSMYLCASRWEMGQPQHFGDGTRLSIL.

The gene calls are TRBV30 and TRBJ2-1; TRBD2 might be the D (6 bases). CDR3 size: 13 residues. Germline values: CDR1 GTSNPN, CDR2 SVGIG (reference sequence). V was shortened by 3 bases and J by 0 bases, with 6 bases between the two germline ends. The CDR3 region has the DNA TGTGCCTGGAGCGGGAGCTCCTACAATGAGCAGTTCTTC. Residues: CAWSGSSYNEQFF.

This clone showed up just once. The chain links TRBV6-5 to TRBJ2-7; a weak D match, TRBD1 (5 bases). The CDR3 loop spans 13 amino acids. V lost 2 bases and J 4 bases, leaving 9 bases between the germline ends. Germline V CDR1 and CDR2: MNHEY, SVGAGI. CDR3 amino acids: CASSYVQGYEQYF. Written as DNA, the CDR3 is TGTGCCAGCAGTTACGTCCAGGGATACGAGCAGTACTTC.

The J gene is TRBJ2-7, the V gene TRBV9, with TRBD2 identical over 7 bases. The length of the CDR3 is 15 residues. CDR1 is SGDLS and CDR2 is YYNGEE in the germline V gene. The J segment lost 2 bases and the V segment lost 4 bases, leaving 9 bases of the junction unmatched. The CDR3 DNA reads TGTGCCAGCAGCCTCTTGGGGGGGAGTACCTACGAGCAGTACTTC. This gives the protein CASSLLGGSTYEQYF.

The rearrangement links TRBV14 to TRBJ2-2, with D maybe TRBD1 (6 bases). The CDR3 sequence is 13 residues long. The V gene lost 4 bases and the J gene lost 6 bases, with 9 bases spanning the gap. CDR1 and CDR2 (germline): SGHDN, FVKESK. CDR3 loop: CASSRRGPGELFF. CDR3 DNA sequence: TGTGCCAGCAGCCGCAGGGGCCCCGGGGAGCTGTTTTTT.

The CDR3 DNA sequence: TGTGCCAGTAGTATTTCACAGGGGGCTAACTACGAGCAGTACTTC. It codes for CASSISQGANYEQYF. The chain is built from TRBV19 and TRBJ2-7; 9 nucleotides agree with TRBD1. The V and J ends lost 3 bases and 3 bases, in that order; junction bases with no gene match: 6. This CDR3 contains 15 residues. Germline CDR1 is LNHDA and CDR2 is SQIVND (reference sequence). Full variable domain (remainder filled in from reference TRBV19 and TRBJ2-7): DGGITQSPKYLFRKEGQNVTLSCEQNLNHDAMYWYRQDPGQGLRLIYYSQIVNDFQKGDIAEGYSVSREKKESFPLTVTSAQKNPTAFYLCASSISQGANYEQYFGPGTRLTVT.

This chain uses TRBV9 with TRBJ2-1; weak D call: TRBD1 (5 bases). CDR3 length: 13 amino acids. The germline CDR1 and CDR2 sequences are SGDLS and YYNGEE. The ends were cut back, 0 bases at V and 9 bases at J, with 10 bases in the middle. The CDR3 coding sequence is TGTGCCAGCAGCGTAGACAGGTTGGGTGAGCAGTTCTTC. It specifies CASSVDRLGEQFF.

The genes are TRBV6-1 and TRBJ1-2, with D unclear. Germline-derived CDR1 and CDR2 are MNHNS and SASEGT. The CDR3 totals 14 residues. Trimming took off 7 bases at V and 7 bases at J, with 19 bases between the two ends. CDR3 DNA sequence: TGTGCCAGCAAAGTCTTACGGGTCGCCCGTGGCTACACCTTC. It specifies CASKVLRVARGYTF.

This clone was recorded many times. The rearrangement joins TRBV5-4 to TRBJ2-1; D is perhaps TRBD1 or TRBD2 (5 bases each). The ends were cut back, 0 bases at V and 9 bases at J, with 10 bases in the middle. The germline gives CDR1 SGHNT, CDR2 YYREEE (reference sequence). CDR3 length: 13 residues. The DNA for the CDR3 is TGTGCCAGCAGCTTGGCCTTGAGGGGTGAGCAGTTCTTC. This codes for CASSLALRGEQFF.

The chain recombines TRBV7-2 with TRBJ1-2; TRBD1 is a possible D gene (5 bases). Germline V gene lookup returns CDR1 SGHTA and CDR2 FQGNSA. The CDR3 runs 15 residues. V lost 3 bases to trimming and J lost 3 bases, with 14 bases between them. CDR3 DNA sequence: TGTGCCAGCAGCTTGGGTTTCTCCAGGGACTATGGCTACACCTTC. Its translation is CASSLGFSRDYGYTF.

The V call is TRBV7-9, the J call TRBJ2-7; 12 nucleotides line up with TRBD1. The CDR3 loop spans 12 amino acids. Germline CDR1 SEHNR, CDR2 FQNEAQ (reference sequence). The J segment lost 6 bases and the V segment lost 10 bases, leaving 4 bases of the junction unmatched. CDR3 loop: CATGQGAREQYF. CDR3 DNA sequence: TGTGCCACGGGACAGGGGGCGCGCGAGCAGTACTTC.

The chain carries TRBV6-5 and TRBJ2-1; 7 positions match TRBD2. Germline V gene lookup returns CDR1 MNHEY and CDR2 SVGAGI. V lost 10 bases to trimming and J lost 5 bases; unmatched junction nucleotides: 8. This CDR3 contains 13 residues. The CDR3 region is CATRRRGNNEQFF. CDR3 nucleotide sequence: TGTGCCACCCGGAGGCGGGGGAACAATGAGCAGTTCTTC.

This clone was counted a single time. The chain combines TRBV7-9 with TRBJ2-7, with 10 bases that match TRBD1. CDR1 SEHNR and CDR2 FQNEAQ come from the germline V gene (reference sequence). The V segment lost 5 bases and the J segment 2 bases; nucleotides outside the gene matches: 3. CDR3 length: 14 residues. The CDR3 loop is CASSPDRGPYEQYF. DNA for the CDR3: TGTGCCAGCAGCCCCGACAGGGGGCCCTACGAGCAGTACTTC.